This T cell receptor beta chain comes out of a study of CD8+CD57+ T cells in acquired aplastic anemia. Overall study results and limits: Patients versus controls showed no significant CD8+ Simpson's diversity difference. Patients had twenty-nine CD8+ CDR3 sequences in common with controls (the shared set).

A note on this clonotype: Its specificity is unknown.

Only patients with CD8+CD57+ cell expansion on flow cytometry were chosen for sequencing. A severe acquired aplastic anemia diagnosis applied to all patients. At the time of blood sampling, patients had not yet received any therapy. Genomic DNA, serving as template, underwent TCR beta VDJ and CDR3 profiling. Using its own MiXCR run on the reads, TCRdb lists one record per CDR3 protein. The repertoire holds 89,000 or so distinct CDR3 sequences, with 55% to 70% as singletons. The germline V gene has CDR1 SGHVS and CDR2 FQNEAQ. This CDR3 comprises 15 residues. With 0 bases removed from V and 1 base from J, the gap between germline ends came to 6 bases.

The source material was sorted CD4+, CD8+, or CD8+CD57+ T cells (not recorded which) from PBMCs. V usage is TRBV7-8 and J usage is TRBJ2-2; D not certain. The source of this sequence is a human donor with aplastic anemia. The CDR3 loop reads CASSLARVNTGELFF. The CDR3 coding sequence is TGTGCCAGCAGCTTAGCCCGGGTGAACACCGGGGAGCTGTTTTTT.